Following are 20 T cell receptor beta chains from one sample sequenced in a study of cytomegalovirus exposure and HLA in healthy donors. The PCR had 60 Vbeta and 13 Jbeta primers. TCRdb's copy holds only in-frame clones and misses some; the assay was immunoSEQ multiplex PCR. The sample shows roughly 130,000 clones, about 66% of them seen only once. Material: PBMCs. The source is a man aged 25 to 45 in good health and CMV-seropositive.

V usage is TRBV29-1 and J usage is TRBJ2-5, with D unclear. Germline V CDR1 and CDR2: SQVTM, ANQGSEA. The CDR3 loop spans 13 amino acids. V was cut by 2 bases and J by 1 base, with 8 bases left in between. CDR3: CSVEKDTQETQYF. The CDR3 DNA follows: TGCAGCGTTGAAAAAGACACCCAAGAGACCCAGTACTTC.

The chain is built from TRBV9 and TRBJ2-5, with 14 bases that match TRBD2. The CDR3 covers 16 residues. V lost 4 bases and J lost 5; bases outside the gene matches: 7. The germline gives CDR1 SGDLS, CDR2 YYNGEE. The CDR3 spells CASSLGLAGGGETQYF. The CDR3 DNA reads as TGTGCCAGCAGCCTTGGACTAGCGGGAGGAGGCGAGACCCAGTACTTC.

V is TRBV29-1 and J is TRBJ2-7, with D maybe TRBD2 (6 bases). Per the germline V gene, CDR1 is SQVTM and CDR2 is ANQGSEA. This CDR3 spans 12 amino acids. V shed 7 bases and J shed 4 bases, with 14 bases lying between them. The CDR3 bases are TGCAGCGCCCAGATGGGGGGATACGAGCAGTACTTC. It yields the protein CSAQMGGYEQYF.

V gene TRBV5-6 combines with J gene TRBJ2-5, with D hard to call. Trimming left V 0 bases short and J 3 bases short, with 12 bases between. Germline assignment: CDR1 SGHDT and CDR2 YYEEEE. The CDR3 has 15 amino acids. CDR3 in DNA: TGTGCCAGCAGCTTGGTTCACAGCCCCAAAGAGACCCAGTACTTC. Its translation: CASSLVHSPKETQYF.

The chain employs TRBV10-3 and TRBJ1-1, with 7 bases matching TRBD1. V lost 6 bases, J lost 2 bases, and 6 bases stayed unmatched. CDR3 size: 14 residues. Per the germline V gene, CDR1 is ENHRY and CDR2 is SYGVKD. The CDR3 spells CAIRRTGPNTEAFF. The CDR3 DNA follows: TGTGCCATCAGAAGGACAGGACCTAACACTGAAGCTTTCTTT.

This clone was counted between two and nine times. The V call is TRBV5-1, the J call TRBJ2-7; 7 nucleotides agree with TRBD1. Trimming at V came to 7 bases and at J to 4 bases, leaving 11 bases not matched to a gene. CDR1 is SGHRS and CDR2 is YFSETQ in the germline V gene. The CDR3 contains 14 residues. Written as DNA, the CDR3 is TGCGCCAGCTCCCCCAGAACAGGGGTTTACGAGCAGTACTTC. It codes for CASSPRTGVYEQYF.

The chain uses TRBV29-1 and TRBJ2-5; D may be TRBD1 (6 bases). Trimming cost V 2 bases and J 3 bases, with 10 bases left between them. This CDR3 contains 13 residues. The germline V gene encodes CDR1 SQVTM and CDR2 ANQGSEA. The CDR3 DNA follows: TGCAGCGTTGAACCCTGGACAGAAGAGACCCAGTACTTC. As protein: CSVEPWTEETQYF.

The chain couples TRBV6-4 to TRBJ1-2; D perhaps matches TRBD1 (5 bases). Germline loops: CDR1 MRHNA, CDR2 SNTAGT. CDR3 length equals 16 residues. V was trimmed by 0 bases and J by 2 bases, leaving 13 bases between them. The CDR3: CASSDSNTGRNYGYTF. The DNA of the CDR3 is TGTGCCAGCAGTGACTCGAATACAGGTCGGAACTATGGCTACACCTTC.

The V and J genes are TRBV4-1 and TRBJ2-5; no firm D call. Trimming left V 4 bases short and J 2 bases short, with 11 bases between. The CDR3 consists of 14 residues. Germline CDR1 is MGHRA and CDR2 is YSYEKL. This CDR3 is CASSPQLSQETQYF. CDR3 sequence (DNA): TGCGCCAGCAGCCCGCAACTGTCGCAAGAGACCCAGTACTTC.

CDR3 nucleotides: TGTGCCAGCAGAAGAACTAGCGACAATGAGCAGTTCTTC. Its translation is CASRRTSDNEQFF. The chain recombines TRBV27 with TRBJ2-1; 7 nucleotides line up with TRBD2. Per germline, CDR1 MNHEY and CDR2 SMNVEV (reference sequence). The CDR3 has 13 residues. V dropped 6 bases and J dropped 5; count of bases not matched to a gene: 4.

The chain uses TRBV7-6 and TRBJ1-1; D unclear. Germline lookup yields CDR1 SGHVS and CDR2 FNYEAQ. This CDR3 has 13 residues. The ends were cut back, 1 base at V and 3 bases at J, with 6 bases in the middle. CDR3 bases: TGTGCCAGCAGCTTAGAGGGAGACACTGAAGCTTTCTTT. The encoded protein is CASSLEGDTEAFF.

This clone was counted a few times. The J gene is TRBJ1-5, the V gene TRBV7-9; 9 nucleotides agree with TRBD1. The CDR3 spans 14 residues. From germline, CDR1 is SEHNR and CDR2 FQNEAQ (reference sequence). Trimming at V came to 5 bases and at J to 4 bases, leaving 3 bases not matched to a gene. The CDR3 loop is CASSRTGANQPQHF. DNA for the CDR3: TGTGCCAGCAGCCGGACAGGGGCAAATCAGCCCCAGCATTTT.

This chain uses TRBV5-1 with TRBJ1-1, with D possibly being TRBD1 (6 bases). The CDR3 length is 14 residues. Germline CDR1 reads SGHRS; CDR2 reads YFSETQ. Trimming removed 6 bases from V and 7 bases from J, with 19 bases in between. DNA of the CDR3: TGCGCCAGCAAGGGGGATAATGACAAGAGTGAAGCTTTCTTT. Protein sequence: CASKGDNDKSEAFF.

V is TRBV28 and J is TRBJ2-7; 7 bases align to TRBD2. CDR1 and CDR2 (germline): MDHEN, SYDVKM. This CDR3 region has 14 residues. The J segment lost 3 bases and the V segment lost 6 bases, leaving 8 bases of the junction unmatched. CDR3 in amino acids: CASRPGGIGYEQYF. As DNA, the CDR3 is TGTGCCAGCAGGCCCGGGGGGATCGGCTACGAGCAGTACTTC.

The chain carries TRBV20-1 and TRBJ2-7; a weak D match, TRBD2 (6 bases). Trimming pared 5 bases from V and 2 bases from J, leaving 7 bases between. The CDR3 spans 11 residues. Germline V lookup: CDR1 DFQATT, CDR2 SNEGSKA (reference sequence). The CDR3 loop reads CSASGAYEQYF. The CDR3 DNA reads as TGCAGTGCTTCGGGAGCCTACGAGCAGTACTTC.

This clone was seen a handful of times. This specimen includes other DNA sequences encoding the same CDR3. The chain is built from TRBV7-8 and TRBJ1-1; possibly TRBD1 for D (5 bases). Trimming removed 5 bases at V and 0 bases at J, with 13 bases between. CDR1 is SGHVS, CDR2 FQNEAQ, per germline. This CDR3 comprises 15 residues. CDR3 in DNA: TGTGCCAGCAGCCCACACGGGGGGTTGAACACTGAAGCTTTCTTT. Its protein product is CASSPHGGLNTEAFF.

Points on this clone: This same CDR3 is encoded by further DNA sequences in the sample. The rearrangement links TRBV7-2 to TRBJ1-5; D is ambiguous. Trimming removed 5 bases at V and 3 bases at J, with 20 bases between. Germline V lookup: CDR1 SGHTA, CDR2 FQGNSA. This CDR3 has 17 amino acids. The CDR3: CASSRQARQAHNQPQHF. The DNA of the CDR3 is TGTGCCAGCAGCCGTCAGGCCAGGCAGGCCCACAATCAGCCCCAGCATTTT.

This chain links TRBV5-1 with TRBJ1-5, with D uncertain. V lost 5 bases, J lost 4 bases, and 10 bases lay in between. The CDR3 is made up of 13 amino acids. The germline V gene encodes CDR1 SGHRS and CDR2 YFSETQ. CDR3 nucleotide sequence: TGCGCCAGCAGGCAGGCTCTGAATCAGCCCCAGCATTTT. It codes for CASRQALNQPQHF.

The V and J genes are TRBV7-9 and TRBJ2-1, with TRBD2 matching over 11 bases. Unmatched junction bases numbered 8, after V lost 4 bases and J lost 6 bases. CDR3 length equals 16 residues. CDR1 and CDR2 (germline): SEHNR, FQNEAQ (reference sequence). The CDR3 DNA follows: TGTGCCAGCAGCTCTAAACTAGCGGGAGTACTCAATGAGCAGTTCTTC. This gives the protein CASSSKLAGVLNEQFF.

CDR3 region: CASSVAFSGSGGYTF. The CDR3 DNA is TGTGCCAGCTCCGTTGCGTTTTCGGGGAGCGGTGGCTACACCTTC. The chain is built from TRBV18 and TRBJ1-2; the D is unclear. Between the trimmed V and J ends, which lost 6 bases and 7 bases, there was a span of 21 bases. Germline V CDR1 and CDR2: KGHSH, LQKENI. The CDR3 contains 15 residues.